These T cell receptor beta chains were read from a single sample in a study of cytomegalovirus exposure and HLA in healthy donors. Repertoires were generated with immunoSEQ multiplex PCR, while TCRdb's copy carries only in-frame clones and drops some. The table lists under 200,000 clones, over 70% of them singletons. The sample comprised PBMCs. The receptors originated from a woman in her thirties in good health and CMV-seronegative. The CDR3 runs from the conserved cysteine through the conserved F or W. A D gene is named only where the DNA matches it firmly. Not every row has a clone size; where given, it reads once, few, many or a size class.

>few|-|TRBJ1-1|14|TRBV7-9
TGTGCCAGCAGCTCCACTAGGGGGTACACTGAAGCTTTCTTT
CASSSTRGYTEAFF
>-|TRBD2|TRBJ2-1|14|TRBV5-1
TGCGCCAGCAAAGAAAGGACTAGCCCCAATGAGCAGTTCTTC
CASKERTSPNEQFF
>-|TRBD1|TRBJ2-7|13|TRBV6-5
TGTGCCAGCGGACGGGACAGGGGCAACGAGCAGTACTTC
CASGRDRGNEQYF
>-|-|TRBJ2-4|13|TRBV7-2
TGTGCCAGCAGCTTCCAGGACAAAAACATTCAGTACTTC
CASSFQDKNIQYF
>-|-|TRBJ2-6|19|TRBV18
TGTGCCAGCTCACCACGGGACATCCACGGTCGATCCGGGGCCAACGGCCTGACTTTC
CASSPRDIHGRSGANGLTF
>-|-|TRBJ1-5|13|TRBV30
TGTGCCTGGAGTTCGGGGGGCCATCAGCCCCAGCATTTT
CAWSSGGHQPQHF
>-|TRBD1|TRBJ1-1|15|TRBV30
TGTGCCTGGCTCCGAGAGGGGACAGGTGTCGGTGAAGCTTTCTTT
CAWLREGTGVGEAFF
>-|TRBD1|TRBJ1-3|16|TRBV7-6
TGTGCCAGCAGCCGCAGGGGGGCCCGCTCTGGAAACACCATATATTTT
CASSRRGARSGNTIYF
>-|-|TRBJ1-1|13|TRBV29-1
TGCAGCGTTGAAAAGCTTCAGAACACTGAAGCTTTCTTT
CSVEKLQNTEAFF
>few|-|TRBJ2-5|13|TRBV12-5
TGTGCTAGTGGTTTCTCGGGGCAAGAGACCCAGTACTTC
CASGFSGQETQYF
>few|-|TRBJ1-6|14|TRBV9
TGTGCCAGCAGCGTAGTTCTACAGGGATCACCCCTCCACTTT
CASSVVLQGSPLHF
>-|-|TRBJ2-5|13|TRBV5-4
TGTGCCAGCAGCTTCGGACAGGAGGGGACCCAGTACTTC
CASSFGQEGTQYF
>-|-|TRBJ2-2|15|TRBV10-3
TGTGCCATCAGTGAGTCGGGGGGATACACCGGAGAGCTGTTTTTT
CAISESGGYTGELFF
>-|TRBD1|TRBJ1-1|13|TRBV10-3
TGTGCCAGTATCGAGGGACAGGGCACTGAAGCTTTCTTT
CASIEGQGTEAFF
>-|TRBD1|TRBJ2-2|15|TRBV9
TGTGCCAGCAGCGCAGGGGGCTCGGTCACCGGGGAGCTGTTTTTT
CASSAGGSVTGELFF
>-|TRBD1|TRBJ1-2|16|TRBV15
TGTGCCACCAGCGGAAAACAGGGGAATGCTAACTATGGCTACACCTTC
CATSGKQGNANYGYTF